This entry describes one T cell receptor (beta chain). This clonotype has a count of ten or more. Its antigen is still unknown. Base-call qualities are not available, and no considerably larger clone is one nucleotide away. From the germline V gene (reference sequence), CDR1 is LGHDT and CDR2 is YNNKEL. The CDR3 numbers 15 residues from cysteine through phenylalanine. Of the read, only the CDR3 DNA is kept; its 45 bases are in frame from base 1. Trimming removed 4 bases from V and 5 bases from J, leaving 15 bases between the germline ends. This specimen comes from a study of CD8 T cells in ankylosing spondylitis (dated by TCRdb to the late 2010s). In the study overall: The study profiled T cell receptor beta repertoires in healthy donors and ankylosing spondylitis patients to find disease-linked TCR variants. The full study cohort was made up of approximately 24 ankylosing spondylitis patients and over 90 healthy donors. Peripheral blood was sampled, and synovial fluid was additionally collected from ankylosing spondylitis patients.

The listed sequencing device is Illumina HiSeq 2500. Quantitative 5'-RACE with molecular barcodes was used to prepare TCR beta libraries. Under the source paper's analysis protocol: Disease-linked TCR variants were identified with a new computational method built on a probabilistic model of VDJ rearrangement. Clones were called with MiXCR by TCRdb after fastp trimmed the public reads at Q25, and only in-frame beta chains were retained. Each CDR3 protein appears once, grouped with its most common genes and DNA. The V and J calls were determined by TCRdb, not by the authors. The sample has about 140,000 distinct CDR3 sequences on record, roughly 8% of them singletons. 7.3% of the sample is taken by the ten largest. Synovial fluid samples and blood samples obtained from the same ankylosing spondylitis patients were matched. What the study reported, not specific to this receptor: In peripheral blood, the disease-linked clones were found at relatively low frequencies and had a CD8+ phenotype. Blood from ankylosing spondylitis patients appeared to be characterized by a TCR beta motif made up of seven or eight highly homologous amino acid variants. Some of the motif variants had been reported before in the synovial fluid and blood of reactive arthritis patients, a finding that suggests common disease-initiation mechanisms. Significant enrichment of the disease-linked clones was reported in matched synovial fluid samples from ankylosing spondylitis patients.

Sequences were obtained from synovial fluid, either unsorted or a sorted T cell fraction (not recorded which). In this chain, TRBV3-1 is recombined with TRBJ2-1, and possibly TRBD1, on 6 matching bases. This TCR was sampled from a male donor with ankylosing spondylitis. The sequenced DNA: TGTGCCAGCAGCCGTGCAGGGGTTAGAGACAATGAGCAGTTCTTC. This encodes CASSRAGVRDNEQFF.